This TCR beta chain was captured by sequencing in a study of T cell repertoires in ileal Crohn's disease. Whole-study context: At surgery, about 34% of patients smoked, with median disease duration 7.9 years. All patients had surgery for stricturing (approximately 60%) or penetrating (about 39%) disease.

The CDR3 spans 16 residues. CDR1 SGHTA and CDR2 FQGNSA come from the germline V gene. Trimming took 1 base from V and 7 from J; bases not matched to a gene: 11. Around 0.55 micrograms of biopsy DNA per sample underwent TCRB immunosequencing. Measured with immunoSEQ multiplex PCR; TCRdb has only the in-frame clones, and not every one. The sample carries tens of thousands of clones, roughly three quarters recorded once. The receptor's source is an adult with Crohn's disease. The sequencing input was ileal tissue. The rearrangement links TRBV7-2 to TRBJ1-1, with TRBD1 identical over 8 bases. The CDR3 reads CASSLEPQGAGGEAFF. The CDR3 nucleotides read TGTGCCAGCAGCTTAGAACCCCAGGGGGCTGGAGGTGAAGCTTTCTTT.